Sequencing of this TCR beta chain was carried out in a study of blood T cell repertoires in COVID-19. Study information: The samples span acute and convalescent COVID-19 from the United States, Italy and Spain. Sources were T cells, B-cell-depleted T cells, or PBMCs; the material itself was cDNA or gDNA.

The ends were cut back, 7 bases at V and 1 base at J, with 12 bases in the middle. The germline CDR1 and CDR2 sequences are SQVTM and ANQGSEA. This CDR3 is 13 amino acids long. Patients at the Seattle site were enrolled during active infection and followed longitudinally. Original methodology: Quantification of nucleated cells was approximated via reference gene primer amplification. Only in-frame clones appear in the TCRdb table, and some are missing; sequencing was by immunoSEQ multiplex PCR. Clone size and the V and J calls come from that table; the DNA yielded D and trimming. The sample gives around 440,000 clones, approximately 88% of which show up once; 10% to 15% is in the top ten.

Material: peripheral blood. The chain carries TRBV29-1 and TRBJ2-3, with TRBD2 as a possible D gene (5 bases). This sequence was found in a woman between 50 and 59 years old with COVID-19, enrolled during active disease. The CDR3 here is CSARGYGTDTQYF. CDR3 nucleotide sequence: TGCAGCGCCCGGGGTTATGGCACAGATACGCAGTATTTT.